The rows below give T cell receptor beta chains drawn from one sample of a study of CD8+CD57+ T cells in acquired aplastic anemia. TCRdb used MiXCR to reprocess the reads, holding one entry per CDR3 protein. The repertoire holds a few hundred thousand distinct CDR3 sequences, with about two thirds as singletons. The sample comprised sorted CD4+, CD8+, or CD8+CD57+ T cells (not recorded which) from PBMCs. The receptors were gathered from a human donor in good health, serving as a control. Each CDR3 is given with its conserved first and last residue. D genes are given only for firm matches. Rows give clone size only sometimes, using once, few, many, or a class for an expanded clone.

TRBJ2-7 | TRBV2 | - | TRBD1 | TGTGCCAGCAGTGTCCCGGGACAGATTTCCTACGAGCAGTACTTC | CASSVPGQISYEQYF
TRBJ2-3 | TRBV7-3 | - | - | TGTGCCAGCGGTGCCCTGGGTGATACGCAGTATTTC | CASGALGDTQYF
TRBJ2-5 | TRBV12-3/TRBV12-4 | - | TRBD1 | TGTGCCAGCAGCTTAACACCGGGACAGGGGATTGGCGGGGGCTTAGGGGAGACCCAGTACTTC | CASSLTPGQGIGGGLGETQYF
TRBJ2-3 | TRBV9 | - | TRBD2 | TGTGCCAGCAGCGTAGGCGGGGGTAGCTCAGATACGGATACGCAGTATTTT | CASSVGGGSSDTDTQYF
TRBJ2-7 | TRBV7-8 | - | - | TGTGCCAGCAGACTACAAGGTAACTACGGGCGGTACTTC | CASRLQGNYGRYF
TRBJ1-2 | TRBV7-2 | - | - | TGTGCCAGCAGCCAAAGGGAGGGGACACGGGGTGGCTATACCTTC | CASSQREGTRGGYTF
TRBJ1-2 | TRBV7-2 | - | - | TGTGCCAGCAGCCCAGGGCACGCCAGAGGCGATGGCTACACCTTC | CASSPGHARGDGYTF
TRBJ2-1 | TRBV4-3 | many | TRBD2 | TGCGCCAGCAGCCAAGATGACGGGGGGGGATACAATGAGCAGTTCTTC | CASSQDDGGGYNEQFF
TRBJ2-1 | TRBV29-1 | once | - | TGTGCCATTCGGCGGAACAGGGAAGACAACGAGCAGTTCTTC | CAIRRNREDNEQFF
TRBJ1-3 | TRBV10-1 | few | TRBD1 | TGCGCCAGCAGTCCCGGGACAGACGGCGACACCATATATTTT | CASSPGTDGDTIYF
TRBJ2-1 | TRBV19 | - | TRBD1 | TGTGCCAGTAGCATGGGACAGGTGGGCACCGGGGAGCTGTTCTTT | CASSMGQVGTGELFF
TRBJ1-2 | TRBV12-3/TRBV12-4 | once | - | TGTGCCAGCAGTTATGAGGGGTATGGCTACACCTTC | CASSYEGYGYTF
TRBJ2-2 | TRBV5-6 | - | - | TGTGCCAGCAGCTTTCGGACAGCCGGGGAGCTGTTTTTT | CASSFRTAGELFF
TRBJ2-5 | TRBV7-2 | many | - | TGTGCCAGCAGCCTACAGTATCTTACTGAGACCCAGTACTTC | CASSLQYLTETQYF
TRBJ2-7 | TRBV20-1 | once | - | TGCAGTGCTAGAGGACTAGCCTACGAGCAGTACTTC | CSARGLAYEQYF
TRBJ2-1 | TRBV11-2 | - | - | TGTGCCAGCAGCTCGAGGGGGGGGGCAGGGAATGAGCAGTTCTTC | CASSSRGGAGNEQFF
TRBJ1-2 | TRBV10-3 | - | - | TGTGCCATCAGCGAGCTACACAGGAAGTGTGGCTACACCTTC | CAISELHRKCGYTF
TRBJ1-4 | TRBV24-1 | - | TRBD1 | TGTGCCACCAGTTCGGGGACAGCAAATGAAAAACTGTTTTTT | CATSSGTANEKLFF
TRBJ1-2 | TRBV10-3 | - | TRBD1 | TGTGCCATCAGTGCCGGGACAGGGGGCGCTGACTATGGCTACACCTTC | CAISAGTGGADYGYTF
TRBJ2-1 | TRBV7-9 | - | TRBD2 | TGTGCCAGTATCGGACTAGCGGGGGGCTCCTACAATGAGCAGTTCTTC | CASIGLAGGSYNEQFF
TRBJ1-1 | TRBV13 | - | - | TGTGCCAGCAGCTTAGGGGTACAACAAGCTGAAGCTTTCTTT | CASSLGVQQAEAFF
TRBJ2-7 | TRBV7-2 | - | TRBD2 | TGTGCCAGCAGCTTGGGACTAGCGGGGCGCGATACGCAGTACTTC | CASSLGLAGRDTQYF
TRBJ2-3 | TRBV19 | - | TRBD1 | TGTGCCAGTGGACAGGGGGCAGATACGCAGTATTTT | CASGQGADTQYF
TRBJ1-3 | TRBV7-8 | - | - | TGTGCCAGTGGTTCACACCAGGGAACTACGAAGAATATATATTTT | CASGSHQGTTKNIYF
TRBJ1-4 | TRBV5-4 | - | - | TGTGCCAGCAGGCTACAGGAAACTAATGAAAAACTGTTTTTT | CASRLQETNEKLFF
TRBJ1-5 | TRBV4-3 | many | - | TGCGCCAGCAGCCGGATAAGGGGGGCTCGTCAGCCCCAGCATTTT | CASSRIRGARQPQHF
TRBJ1-4 | TRBV6-1 | few | - | TGTGCCAGCACCTCCTTGACACCCGCTAATGAAAAACTGTTTTTT | CASTSLTPANEKLFF
TRBJ1-5 | TRBV7-9 | - | - | TGTGCCAGCAGCTTAGAAGGGAAGGGGGGCGAGCCTTTT | CASSLEGKGGEPF
TRBJ2-1 | TRBV29-1 | many | TRBD1 | TGCAGCGTTGCCCCGACAGGGGACAGTGAGCAGTTCTTC | CSVAPTGDSEQFF
TRBJ1-2 | TRBV4-1 | - | - | TGCGCCAGCAGCCCCGGGCGGGTTTATGGTTACACCTTC | CASSPGRVYGYTF
TRBJ2-5 | TRBV3-1 | many | TRBD1 | TGTGCCAGCAGCCGGGACAGCTCTTCGGCCCAGTACTTC | CASSRDSSSAQYF
TRBJ2-5 | TRBV10-3 | - | - | TGTGCCATCAGTGATGACAGAAGCGTCGAGACCCAGTACTTC | CAISDDRSVETQYF
TRBJ1-1 | TRBV7-3 | once | - | TGTGCCAGCAGCTTAGTAGTTGCCGGGGAGCTGTTTTTTTTCTTT | CASSLVVAGELFFFF
TRBJ2-7 | TRBV27 | - | - | TGTGCCAGCAGCTCCAAGGAGGGGCGAAAAATTGGCGACAACTTCTTC | CASSSKEGRKIGDNFF
TRBJ2-6 | TRBV7-8 | - | - | TGTGCCAGCAGCTCTAACCGGGGAAGTGGGGCCAACGTCCTGACTTTC | CASSSNRGSGANVLTF
TRBJ1-6 | TRBV5-1 | - | - | TGCGCCAGCAGCTTGGAGCTAGCGGGGGGACCCCTCCACTTT | CASSLELAGGPLHF
TRBJ2-7 | TRBV10-2 | - | TRBD2 | TGCGCCAGCAGTGAGCCTAGCGGAGCTTCCTACGAGCAGTACTTC | CASSEPSGASYEQYF
TRBJ2-5 | TRBV7-6 | - | - | TGTGCCAGCAGCTTAGCCCTACGACGTAGAGAGACCCAGTACTTC | CASSLALRRRETQYF
TRBJ2-2 | TRBV2 | few | TRBD1 | TGTGCCACCACAAGAGGGGACAGGGGTAACACCGGGGAGCTGTTTTTT | CATTRGDRGNTGELFF
TRBJ2-1 | TRBV5-7 | - | - | - | CASSSLSAVYFCAISRLVNEQFF
TRBJ2-2 | TRBV19 | - | - | TGTGCCAGCAGCTTGTTAGGGTCCGGGGAGCTGTTTTTT | CASSLLGSGELFF
TRBJ2-7 | TRBV7-2 | - | - | TGTGCCAGCAGCTTAGGGTCCAGCAGTGACGGGCAGTACTTC | CASSLGSSSDGQYF
TRBJ2-2 | TRBV20-1 | - | - | TGCAGTGCCGCCCCGGGATCTTTCTCAGGCACCGGGGAGCTGTTTTTT | CSAAPGSFSGTGELFF
TRBJ1-4 | TRBV5-1 | many | - | TGCGCCAGCAGCTTGGAGGCGGGGGGCCGGGATGAAAAACTGTTTTTT | CASSLEAGGRDEKLFF
TRBJ2-1 | TRBV10-3 | many | TRBD1 | TGTGCCATCCGAGGGACAGGGGGCAATGAGCAGTTCTTC | CAIRGTGGNEQFF
TRBJ2-7 | TRBV13 | - | - | TGTGCCAGGACCTTTCAGGGAACCTACGAGCAGTACTTC | CARTFQGTYEQYF
TRBJ2-7 | TRBV15 | - | - | TGTGCCAGCAGCATGCAGCATAGCGACAATGAGCAGTACTTC | CASSMQHSDNEQYF
TRBJ1-2 | TRBV7-9 | - | - | TGTGCCACCACGCTCGGGAGAGCCTATGGCTACACCTTC | CATTLGRAYGYTF
TRBJ2-7 | TRBV7-6 | - | TRBD2 | TGTGCCAGCAGCTTAGGTAGCGGGGGGCCCTCCTACGAGCAGTACTTC | CASSLGSGGPSYEQYF
TRBJ2-3 | TRBV12-3/TRBV12-4 | few | TRBD2 | TGTGCCAGCAGTTGGACTAGCGGGGGGGCCGCGGATACGCAGTATTTT | CASSWTSGGAADTQYF